This T cell receptor beta chain was identified in a study of blood T cell repertoires in COVID-19. Study at large: Acute-phase and convalescent COVID-19 samples originated in the United States, Italy and Spain. Sample material is recorded as cDNA or gDNA derived from T cells, B-cell-depleted T cells, or PBMCs.

Repertoires were generated with immunoSEQ multiplex PCR, while TCRdb's copy carries only in-frame clones and drops some. The sample has approximately 210,000 clones; approximately 86% are singletons. CDR3 length: 16 amino acids. The V gene lost 1 base and the J gene lost 5 bases, with 13 bases spanning the gap. Per the germline V gene, CDR1 is SGHKS and CDR2 is YYEKEE (reference sequence). The chain recombines TRBV5-5 with TRBJ1-6, with D maybe TRBD1 (5 bases). The source material was peripheral blood. This sequence was found in a man aged 18 to 30 with active or convalescent COVID-19. This CDR3 reads CASSLRGGEDNSPLHF. DNA for the CDR3: TGTGCCAGCAGCTTGAGGGGAGGAGAAGATAATTCACCCCTCCACTTT.